These 10 T cell receptor beta chains originate from one sample sequenced in a study of response to subunit inactivated influenza vaccine. TCRdb passed the RT-PCR reads through MiXCR, listing each CDR3 protein once. The table shows more than 450,000 distinct CDR3 sequences, with around 11% occurring only once. The same sample was also studied in work on T cells expressing NK-cell markers. According to that study: 5'RACE template switching with UMIs generated TCR beta cDNA.

The source was PBMCs from blood, collected on the day of vaccination. These receptors came from a man between 45 and 60 years old who received an inactivated influenza vaccine.

This clonotype showed up just a few times. The chain links TRBV11-2 to TRBJ2-1, with D possibly being TRBD1 or TRBD2 (5 bases each). The V gene lost 5 bases and the J gene lost 2 bases, with 16 bases spanning the gap. This CDR3 is built from 16 residues. The germline CDR1 and CDR2 sequences are SGHAT and FQNNGV. CDR3 loop: CASSPVPGGTYNEQFF. The CDR3 nucleotides are TGTGCCAGCAGCCCGGTTCCTGGGGGAACCTACAATGAGCAGTTCTTC.

This sequence joins TRBV12-3 or TRBV12-4 and TRBJ2-5, with 11 nucleotides matching TRBD2. There are 14 residues in the CDR3. V dropped 5 bases and J dropped 9; count of bases not matched to a gene: 8. CDR3 sequence reads: CASSITSGGRAQYF. For the CDR3, the DNA is TGTGCCAGCAGTATCACTAGCGGGGGACGGGCCCAGTACTTC.

The rearrangement joins TRBV12-3 or TRBV12-4 to TRBJ2-1; 9 nucleotides match TRBD2. The CDR3 is made up of 15 amino acids. V was pared by 5 bases and J by 9 bases, with 11 bases of the junction left unmatched. In DNA form, the CDR3 reads TGTGCCAGCAGTCCCAGGCGGCTAGCGGGAAGTGAGCAGTTCTTC. It yields the protein CASSPRRLAGSEQFF.

V usage is TRBV19 and J usage is TRBJ1-4, with 8 bases aligning to TRBD1. Trimming cost V 3 bases and J 6 bases; bases outside gene matches: 12. CDR3 length: 17 residues. CDR1 LNHDA and CDR2 SQIVND come from the germline V gene (reference sequence). In DNA form, the CDR3 reads TGTGCCAGTAGTATTCGTTGGTTCCCAGGGGGCCATGAAAAACTGTTTTTT. Encoded protein: CASSIRWFPGGHEKLFF.

A few counts support this clonotype. This sequence joins TRBV18 and TRBJ1-1; no firm D call. The germline V gene encodes CDR1 KGHSH and CDR2 LQKENI. The V end was cut by 2 bases, the J end by 4 bases, with 17 bases between. The CDR3 is made up of 16 amino acids. CDR3 in amino acids: CASSPAWGTRGTEAFF. DNA for the CDR3: TGTGCCAGCTCACCAGCGTGGGGTACGAGAGGCACTGAAGCTTTCTTT.

V is TRBV7-2 and J is TRBJ2-7; 12 nucleotides agree with TRBD2. Germline V gives CDR1 SGHTA, CDR2 FQGNSA. V was pared by 5 bases and J by 5 bases, with 10 bases of the junction left unmatched. This CDR3 is built from 16 residues. The CDR3 DNA is TGTGCCAGCAGCCCCGGACTAGCGGGGCCCTCAAACGAGCAGTACTTC. Protein product: CASSPGLAGPSNEQYF.

There are a few counts of this clonotype. The chain uses TRBV3-1 and TRBJ1-5; D possibly corresponds to TRBD1 (5 bases). The CDR3 is made up of 13 amino acids. Trimming pared 0 bases from V and 11 bases from J, leaving 11 bases between. Germline V gene data show CDR1 as LGHDT and CDR2 as YNNKEL (reference sequence). CDR3 in amino acids: CASSQDPGGSQHF. As DNA, the CDR3 is TGTGCCAGCAGCCAAGACCCCGGGGGGTCCCAGCATTTT.

There are a few counts of this clonotype. The rearrangement links TRBV27 to TRBJ2-1; D is unclear. In germline, CDR1 is MNHEY, CDR2 SMNVEV (reference sequence). This CDR3 contains 14 residues. V lost 5 bases and J lost 6, with 14 bases in between. The CDR3 DNA follows: TGTGCCAGCAGTCCCCTTTCAGCTTCCAATGAGCAGTTCTTC. Its protein is CASSPLSASNEQFF.

V and J are TRBV7-9 and TRBJ2-3; TRBD1 matches 7 bases. CDR1 and CDR2 from the germline V gene are SEHNR and FQNEAQ (reference sequence). The length of the CDR3 is 17 residues. Trimming removed 2 bases from V and 0 bases from J; junction bases left unmatched: 8. CDR3 sequence reads: CASSLPSDRISTDTQYF. CDR3 bases: TGTGCCAGCAGCTTACCCTCGGACAGGATTAGCACAGATACGCAGTATTTT.

In this sample, this clonotype turned up a few times. V usage is TRBV6-2 or TRBV6-3 and J usage is TRBJ1-1; D perhaps matches TRBD1 (5 bases). V lost 0 bases, J lost 0 bases, and 11 bases lay in between. Germline loops: CDR1 MNHEY, CDR2 SVGEGT. The CDR3 runs to 16 residues. CDR3 sequence: CASSYSSGALNTEAFF. As DNA, the CDR3 is TGTGCCAGCAGTTACTCGAGCGGGGCCTTGAACACTGAAGCTTTCTTT.